This T cell receptor (beta chain) was sequenced during a study of T cell responses to AZD1222 COVID-19 vaccine. Findings and caveats of the study: At baseline, just a handful of AZD1222 recipients tested seropositive. Mostly white British, mostly female donors; authors suggested clonal diversity may be underestimated. Repertoire samples came only from after the peak T cell response.

Produced via immunoSEQ multiplex PCR; TCRdb's table is partial and in-frame only. The sample consists of over 150,000 clones, 88% of them appearing once. As concerns this clone: What it recognizes is unknown.

The CDR3 length is 12 residues. Germline-derived CDR1 and CDR2 are SGHDT and YYEEEE. V was clipped by 0 bases and J by 3 bases, with 1 base between them. It was second doses at about 4 or about 12 weeks that were pooled. The TCR was taken from an adult who received the AZD1222 COVID-19 vaccine. The sequencing here drew on peripheral blood, taken 28 days after the second AZD1222 dose. The chain joins TRBV5-6 to TRBJ1-3; D unresolved. For the CDR3, the DNA is TGTGCCAGCAGCTTGGTTGGAAACACCATATATTTT. This gives the protein CASSLVGNTIYF. Full variable domain (remainder filled in from reference TRBV5-6 and TRBJ1-3): DAGVTQSPTHLIKTRGQQVTLRCSPKSGHDTVSWYQQALGQGPQFIFQYYEEEERQRGNFPDRFSGHQFPNYSSELNVNALLLGDSALYLCASSLVGNTIYFGEGSWLTVV.